This T cell receptor beta chain came from a study of T cell responses to AZD1222 COVID-19 vaccine. Comment on this clone: Its target is not known.

V was clipped by 0 bases and J by 6 bases; unmatched bases: 7. Germline V lookup: CDR1 LNHDA, CDR2 SQIVND (reference sequence). CDR3 length equals 16 residues. Study-level results: Close to half of spike-specific TCRs reportedly recognize unmutated variant regions. The study found vaccine-associated CD4 TCRs spanning spike, dominant at 160-218 and 743-854. Most donors were white British, females outnumbered males, and clonal diversity was possibly underestimated.

The data were produced by immunoSEQ multiplex PCR, yet TCRdb's version contains in-frame clones alone and is incomplete. Found here are some 130,000 clones, approximately 90% of them singletons; the top ten hold about 20%. The receptor was derived from an adult in good health. This material consisted of peripheral blood, taken on day 0 of AZD1222 vaccination. The chain couples TRBV19 to TRBJ2-2; 7 nucleotides agree with TRBD1. The CDR3 nucleotides read TGTGCCAGTAGTATAGATGGGGCGACAGGGCCCGGGGAGCTGTTTTTT. Residues: CASSIDGATGPGELFF.